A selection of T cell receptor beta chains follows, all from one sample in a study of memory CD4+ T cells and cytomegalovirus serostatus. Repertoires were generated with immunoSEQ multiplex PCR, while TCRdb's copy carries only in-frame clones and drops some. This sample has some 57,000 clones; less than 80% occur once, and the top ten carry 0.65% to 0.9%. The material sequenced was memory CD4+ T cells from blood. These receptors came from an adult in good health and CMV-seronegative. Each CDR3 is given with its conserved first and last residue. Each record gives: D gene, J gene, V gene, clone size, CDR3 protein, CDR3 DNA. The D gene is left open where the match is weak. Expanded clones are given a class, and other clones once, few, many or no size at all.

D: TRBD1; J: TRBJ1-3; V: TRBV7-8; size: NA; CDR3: CASSLKRTGGNANTIYF; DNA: TGTGCCAGCAGCTTAAAAAGGACAGGGGGTAATGCGAACACCATATATTTT
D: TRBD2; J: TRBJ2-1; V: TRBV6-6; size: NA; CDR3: CASSQTLAGAGNEQFF; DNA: TGTGCCAGCAGCCAAACACTAGCGGGGGCCGGCAATGAGCAGTTCTTC
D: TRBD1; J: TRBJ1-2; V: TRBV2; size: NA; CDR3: CASSSTYRGLTNYGYTF; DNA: TGTGCCAGCAGTTCGACGTACAGGGGGCTGACTAACTATGGCTACACCTTC
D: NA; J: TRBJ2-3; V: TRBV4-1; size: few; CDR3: CASNPTGSTDTQYF; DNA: TGCGCCAGCAACCCAACCGGGTCCACAGATACGCAGTATTTT
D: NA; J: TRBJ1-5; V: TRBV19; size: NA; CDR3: CASSKTAVYSNQPQHF; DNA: TGTGCCAGTAGTAAGACGGCCGTTTATAGCAATCAGCCCCAGCATTTT
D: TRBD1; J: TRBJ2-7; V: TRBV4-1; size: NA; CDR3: CASSQGQGASSYEQYF; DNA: TGCGCCAGCAGCCAAGGCCAGGGGGCCTCCTCCTACGAGCAGTACTTC
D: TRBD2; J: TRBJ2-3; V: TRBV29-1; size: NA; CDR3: CSVGGLAGAALRYF; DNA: TGCAGCGTTGGTGGGCTAGCGGGGGCCGCGCTCCGGTATTTT
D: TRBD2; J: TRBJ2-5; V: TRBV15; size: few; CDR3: CATSAPLGLAGGGGETQYF; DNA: TGTGCCACCAGCGCTCCCCTGGGACTAGCGGGAGGAGGAGGAGAGACCCAGTACTTC
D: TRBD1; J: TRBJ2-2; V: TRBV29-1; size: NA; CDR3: CSVEGSGTGHTGELFF; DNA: TGCAGCGTTGAAGGGTCCGGGACAGGGCACACCGGGGAGCTGTTTTTT
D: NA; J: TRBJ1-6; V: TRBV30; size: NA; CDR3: CAWTRSNSPLHF; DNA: TGTGCCTGGACAAGGAGCAATTCACCCCTCCACTTT
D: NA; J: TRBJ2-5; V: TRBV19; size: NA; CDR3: CASSRQDQETQYF; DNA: TGTGCCAGTAGTAGACAGGACCAAGAGACCCAGTACTTC
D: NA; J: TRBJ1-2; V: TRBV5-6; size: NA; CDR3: CASRPRGHTSTF; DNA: TGTGCCAGCCGCCCCCGGGGACACACATCCACCTTC
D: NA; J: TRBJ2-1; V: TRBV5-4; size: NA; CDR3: CASSLRWAGTDEQFF; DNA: TGTGCCAGCAGCTTGCGTTGGGCAGGGACGGATGAGCAGTTCTTC
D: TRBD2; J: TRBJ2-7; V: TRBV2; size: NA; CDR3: CASKTAGGGYLLGQYF; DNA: TGTGCCAGCAAAACGGCGGGAGGGGGGTATTTATTGGGGCAGTACTTC
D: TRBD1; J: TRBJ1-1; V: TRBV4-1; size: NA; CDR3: CASSQVGGQGIFGAFF; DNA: TGCGCCAGCAGCCAAGTGGGCGGACAGGGGATCTTCGGAGCTTTCTTT
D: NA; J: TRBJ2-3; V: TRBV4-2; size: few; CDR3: CASSPFEGTDTQYF; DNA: TGTGCCAGCAGCCCCTTTGAGGGCACAGATACGCAGTATTTT
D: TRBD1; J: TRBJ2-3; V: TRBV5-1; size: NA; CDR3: CASRSVAGGPDTQYF; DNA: TGCGCCAGCAGATCTGTCGCAGGGGGCCCAGATACGCAGTATTTT
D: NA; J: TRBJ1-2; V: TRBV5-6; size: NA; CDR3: CASSLDQGLRGYTF; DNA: TGTGCCAGCAGCTTAGACCAGGGGTTACGCGGCTACACCTTC
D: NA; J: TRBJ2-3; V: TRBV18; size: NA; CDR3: CASSPGQPDTQYF; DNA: TGTGCCAGCTCCCCCGGACAGCCAGATACGCAGTATTTT
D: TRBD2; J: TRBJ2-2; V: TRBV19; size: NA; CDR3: CASSRTSGRVGELFF; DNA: TGTGCCAGTAGCCGGACTAGCGGGAGAGTCGGGGAGCTGTTTTTT
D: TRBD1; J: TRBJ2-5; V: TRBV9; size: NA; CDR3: CASSVEQGISETQYF; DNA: TGTGCCAGCAGCGTAGAACAGGGGATTAGCGAGACCCAGTACTTC
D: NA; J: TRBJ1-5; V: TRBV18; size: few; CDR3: CASSLTQGSSNQPQHF; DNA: TGTGCCAGCTCCCTAACGCAGGGTAGCAGCAATCAGCCCCAGCATTTT
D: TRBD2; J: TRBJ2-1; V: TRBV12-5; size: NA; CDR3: CASGLASGRAYNEQFF; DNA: TGTGCTAGTGGTTTGGCCAGCGGGAGGGCATACAATGAGCAGTTCTTC
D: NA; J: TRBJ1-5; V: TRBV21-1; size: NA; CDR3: CASGQRQNQPQHF; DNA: TGTGCCAGCGGACAGAGGCAAAATCAGCCCCAGCATTTT
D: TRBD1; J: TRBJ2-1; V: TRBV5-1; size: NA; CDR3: CASSKGTGRVEQFF; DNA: TGCGCCAGCAGCAAGGGGACAGGGCGGGTTGAGCAGTTCTTC
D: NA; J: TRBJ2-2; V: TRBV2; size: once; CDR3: CASSESSTGELFF; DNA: TGTGCCAGCAGTGAGTCGTCCACCGGGGAGCTGTTTTTT
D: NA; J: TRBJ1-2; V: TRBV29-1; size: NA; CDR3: CSVDRGLANYGYTF; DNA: TGCAGCGTTGACAGGGGTCTAGCTAACTATGGCTACACCTTC
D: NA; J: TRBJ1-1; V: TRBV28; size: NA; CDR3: CASSSRLQAFF; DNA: TGTGCCAGCAGCTCCAGGCTCCAAGCTTTCTTT
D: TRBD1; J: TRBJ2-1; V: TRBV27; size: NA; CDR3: CASSSTGIYNEQFF; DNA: TGTGCCAGCAGTTCGACAGGGATCTACAATGAGCAGTTCTTC
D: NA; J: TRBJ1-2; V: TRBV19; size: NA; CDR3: CASYSQNYGYTF; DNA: TGTGCCTCATACAGCCAGAACTATGGCTACACCTTC
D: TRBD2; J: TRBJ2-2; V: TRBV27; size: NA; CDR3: CASSLAPRASGIGTGELFF; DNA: TGTGCCAGCAGTTTAGCCCCTAGGGCTAGCGGGATAGGGACCGGGGAGCTGTTTTTT
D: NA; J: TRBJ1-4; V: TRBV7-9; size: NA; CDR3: CASSQGGLTTNEKLFF; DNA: TGTGCCAGCAGCCAAGGGGGGCTGACAACTAATGAAAAACTGTTTTTT
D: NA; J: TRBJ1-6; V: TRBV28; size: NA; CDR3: CASSPDSYNSPLHF; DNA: TGTGCCAGCAGTCCCGACAGCTATAATTCACCCCTCCACTTT
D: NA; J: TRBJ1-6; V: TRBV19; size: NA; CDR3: CASSISPRGNSPLHF; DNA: TGTGCCAGTAGTATCAGCCCACGGGGGAATTCACCCCTCCACTTT
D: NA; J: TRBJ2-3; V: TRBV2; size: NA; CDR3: CASRVQTYGDTQYF; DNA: TGTGCCAGCAGGGTCCAAACTTATGGAGATACGCAGTATTTT
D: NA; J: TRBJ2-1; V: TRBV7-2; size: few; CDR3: CASRKGENEQFF; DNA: TGTGCCAGCAGAAAGGGAGAAAATGAGCAGTTCTTC
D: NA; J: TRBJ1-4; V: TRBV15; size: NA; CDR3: CATSRDDGNWEKLFF; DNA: TGTGCCACCAGCAGAGATGACGGGAATTGGGAAAAACTGTTTTTT
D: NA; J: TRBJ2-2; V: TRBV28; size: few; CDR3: CASSLVVRPLRTGELFF; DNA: TGTGCCAGCAGTTTAGTAGTTCGCCCCCTCCGTACCGGGGAGCTGTTTTTT
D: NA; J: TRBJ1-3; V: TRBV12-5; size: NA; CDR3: CASGLSGAYGNTIYF; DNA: TGTGCTAGTGGTTTGTCAGGGGCCTATGGAAACACCATATATTTT
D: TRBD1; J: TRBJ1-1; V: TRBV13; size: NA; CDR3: CASSLKQGVTEAFF; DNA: TGTGCCAGCAGCTTGAAACAGGGGGTTACTGAAGCTTTCTTT
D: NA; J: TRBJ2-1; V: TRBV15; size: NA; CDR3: CTTEAGRANEQFF; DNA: TGTACCACGGAGGCGGGCAGGGCAAATGAGCAGTTCTTC
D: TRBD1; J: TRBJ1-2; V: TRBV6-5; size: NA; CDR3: CASSPGTGAVRGYTF; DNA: TGTGCCAGCAGCCCCGGGACAGGGGCCGTAAGGGGCTACACCTTC
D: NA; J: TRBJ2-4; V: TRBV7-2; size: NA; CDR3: CASSLTGFNEENIQYF; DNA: TGTGCCAGCAGCTTAACGGGATTCAATGAGGAAAACATTCAGTACTTC